The 28 T cell receptor beta chains in this list originate from one sample, sequenced in a study of response to subunit inactivated influenza vaccine. In TCRdb, the RT-PCR reads were re-called with MiXCR into one record per CDR3 protein. The table lists 530,000 or so distinct CDR3 sequences, 25% of them singletons. This specimen consisted of CD4+ T cells sorted from PBMCs, obtained about 5 days after vaccination. These receptors all stem from a man in his fifties who received an inactivated influenza vaccine.

The chain couples TRBV4-3 to TRBJ2-1; 7 bases agree with TRBD2. Germline V gene data show CDR1 as LGHNA and CDR2 as YSLEER. The length of the CDR3 is 16 residues. The J segment lost 0 bases and the V segment lost 1 base, leaving 3 bases of the junction unmatched. In DNA form, the CDR3 reads TGCGCCAGCAGCCAAGGGGAGGGCCTCTCCTACAATGAGCAGTTCTTC. It codes for CASSQGEGLSYNEQFF.

This clonotype was detected only a few times. The chain combines TRBV7-8 with TRBJ1-5; D not certain. Germline V gene data show CDR1 as SGHVS and CDR2 as FQNEAQ. V lost 4 bases, J lost 9 bases, and 16 bases lay in between. There are 14 residues in the CDR3. CDR3: CASSSIFLGRPQHF. In nucleotides, the CDR3 is TGTGCCAGCAGCTCCATCTTTCTAGGGAGGCCCCAGCATTTT.

The chain has TRBV12-3 or TRBV12-4 and TRBJ2-7; possible D gene TRBD2, 6 bases. The CDR3 consists of 14 residues. V was clipped by 5 bases and J by 4 bases, with 15 bases between them. DNA for the CDR3: TGTGCCAGCAGTCGAGTATTAGCGGCTTACGAGCAGTACTTC. It codes for CASSRVLAAYEQYF.

This chain joins TRBV29-1 and TRBJ2-1; D uncertain. The CDR3 is 13 residues long. The germline V gene encodes CDR1 SQVTM and CDR2 ANQGSEA. The V gene lost 3 bases and the J gene lost 0 bases, with 6 bases spanning the gap. CDR3 DNA: TGCAGCGTTGAGCGGACCTCCTACAATGAGCAGTTCTTC. Residues: CSVERTSYNEQFF.

This clonotype was counted a few times. V and J are TRBV29-1 and TRBJ2-5; the D gene is possibly TRBD1 (6 bases). The CDR3 has 14 amino acids. Germline CDR1 and CDR2: SQVTM and ANQGSEA. The V end lost 8 bases, the J end lost 5 bases, and 21 bases lay between the germline ends. The CDR3 nucleotides read TGCAGCACCCCACGCACAGGGCTCGGGGAGACCCAGTACTTC. Translation gives CSTPRTGLGETQYF. The variable domain in full, with the rest retrieved from reference TRBV29-1 and TRBJ2-5, is SAVISQKPSRDICQRGTSLTIQCQVDSQVTMMFWYRQQPGQSLTLIATANQGSEATYESGFVIDKFPISRPNLTFSTLTVSNMSPEDSSIYLCSTPRTGLGETQYFGPGTRLLVL.

This clonotype was detected many times. The rearrangement links TRBV5-1 to TRBJ2-5, with D perhaps matching TRBD1 (8 bases). CDR1 and CDR2 from the germline V gene are SGHRS and YFSETQ. V was trimmed by 5 bases and J by 4 bases, leaving 15 bases between them. This CDR3 comprises 14 residues. Written as DNA, the CDR3 is TGCGCCAGCAGTTTACAGGGGGGGTCAGAGACCCAGTACTTC. This codes for CASSLQGGSETQYF.

This sequence joins TRBV11-2 and TRBJ2-3, with 12 bases lining up with TRBD2. The CDR3 is 16 residues long. The trim removed 5 bases at V and 6 bases at J, leaving 9 bases unmatched. Germline lookup yields CDR1 SGHAT and CDR2 FQNNGV. In DNA, the CDR3 is TGTGCCAGCAGCGCCAACCCTAGCGGGGGGGCTGATACGCAGTATTTT. Protein product: CASSANPSGGADTQYF.

The chain is built from TRBV7-8 and TRBJ1-3; D is uncertain. Trimming pared 1 base from V and 0 bases from J, leaving 7 bases between. The CDR3 contains 15 residues. Germline V gene lookup returns CDR1 SGHVS and CDR2 FQNEAQ. The CDR3, as DNA: TGTGCCAGCAGCTTAGTAGCTAGCTCTGGAAACACCATATATTTT. Protein product: CASSLVASSGNTIYF.

This clonotype was seen a handful of times. The V call is TRBV10-3, the J call TRBJ2-7, with D perhaps TRBD2 (6 bases). V lost 11 bases and J 4 bases, leaving 15 bases between the germline ends. The CDR3 consists of 12 residues. Germline CDR1 reads ENHRY; CDR2 reads SYGVKD. CDR3 loop: CAVGQGGYEQYF. As DNA, the CDR3 is TGTGCCGTGGGGCAGGGAGGTTACGAGCAGTACTTC.

V usage is TRBV6-2 or TRBV6-3 and J usage is TRBJ2-2; D tentatively reads TRBD1 or TRBD2 (6 bases each). This CDR3 has 15 residues. V was trimmed by 2 bases and J by 6 bases, leaving 13 bases between them. The V gene's germline CDR1 is MNHEY and CDR2 SVGEGT. The CDR3 loop is CASSYPRGGPGELFF. The CDR3 coding sequence is TGTGCCAGCAGTTACCCCAGGGGAGGTCCCGGGGAGCTGTTTTTT.

Many counts were recorded for this clonotype. V and J are TRBV20-1 and TRBJ2-7, with D possibly matching TRBD1 (5 bases). With 4 bases removed from V and 9 bases from J, the gap between germline ends came to 13 bases. Germline CDR1 and CDR2: DFQATT and SNEGSKA (reference sequence). The CDR3 loop spans 11 amino acids. This chain's CDR3 is CSAIDSRRQYF. CDR3 bases: TGCAGTGCTATAGACAGCAGAAGGCAGTACTTC.

This chain joins TRBV5-1 and TRBJ2-3, with 7 bases that match TRBD2. Germline V gives CDR1 SGHRS, CDR2 YFSETQ. The CDR3 is 15 residues long. The junction had 9 bases not matched to a gene; V was cut back by 4 bases and J by 4 bases. CDR3 residues: CASSPGGTVADTQYF. The CDR3 DNA reads as TGCGCCAGCAGCCCGGGGGGTACCGTCGCAGATACGCAGTATTTT.

This chain uses TRBV11-2 with TRBJ2-7, with a tentative D call TRBD2 (5 bases). V was trimmed by 4 bases and J by 7 bases, leaving 29 bases between them. CDR1 is SGHAT, CDR2 FQNNGV, per germline. The CDR3 is 18 residues long. CDR3 in DNA: TGTGCCAGCAGCTCCCGTTGGGCCAGAACCCCAACTAGTGGTGAGCAGTACTTC. This encodes CASSSRWARTPTSGEQYF.

The V gene is TRBV20-1, the J gene TRBJ2-1, with D perhaps matching TRBD2 (5 bases). Germline-derived CDR1 and CDR2 are DFQATT and SNEGSKA (reference sequence). Trimming cost V 0 bases and J 8 bases, with 14 bases left between them. The CDR3 has 14 residues. This chain's CDR3 is CSARDLRGGYEQFF. The DNA for the CDR3 is TGCAGTGCTAGAGATCTAAGAGGAGGCTATGAGCAGTTCTTC.

This chain links TRBV29-1 with TRBJ2-7; 15 positions agree with TRBD2. CDR1 is SQVTM, CDR2 ANQGSEA, per germline. The CDR3 is 15 residues long. The CDR3 here is CTAVGLAGGRYEQYF. DNA of the CDR3: TGCACCGCCGTGGGACTAGCGGGAGGACGATACGAGCAGTACTTC.

This clonotype was counted only a few times. V gene TRBV6-1 combines with J gene TRBJ1-2; 8 nucleotides align to TRBD1. This CDR3 has 13 residues. CDR1 and CDR2 from the germline V gene are MNHNS and SASEGT. The V gene end was trimmed by 6 bases and the J gene end by 6 bases; junction bases not matched to a gene: 6. CDR3 loop: CASSPATGDGYTF. In DNA form, the CDR3 reads TGTGCCAGCAGCCCTGCGACAGGGGATGGCTACACCTTC.

This clonotype was observed a handful of times. The chain has TRBV12-3 or TRBV12-4 and TRBJ1-1; the D gene is possibly TRBD1 (6 bases). Trimming removed 3 bases at V and 0 bases at J, with 8 bases between. The length of the CDR3 is 14 residues. CDR3 nucleotide sequence: TGTGCCAGCAGTTTGTCAGGGGTGAACACTGAAGCTTTCTTT. Translated, it gives CASSLSGVNTEAFF.

This clonotype appeared a few times. This chain joins TRBV15 and TRBJ2-5, with D maybe TRBD2 (5 bases). Germline lookup yields CDR1 LNHNV and CDR2 YYDKDF (reference sequence). The CDR3 sequence is 14 residues long. V lost 5 bases to trimming and J lost 4 bases, with 14 bases between them. CDR3 sequence (DNA): TGTGCCACCAGCTCCCGTTGGGCGGGAGAGACCCAGTACTTC. Protein: CATSSRWAGETQYF. The variable domain in full, completed from reference TRBV15 and TRBJ2-5, reads DAMVIQNPRYQVTQFGKPVTLSCSQTLNHNVMYWYQQKSSQAPKLLFHYYDKDFNNEADTPDNFQSRRPNTSFCFLDIRSPGLGDTAMYLCATSSRWAGETQYFGPGTRLLVL.

This chain joins TRBV5-4 and TRBJ2-3, with D perhaps given as TRBD1 or TRBD2 (5 bases each). V dropped 5 bases and J dropped 4 bases, with 17 bases sitting between them. The CDR3 extends over 15 amino acids. Germline V gives CDR1 SGHNT, CDR2 YYREEE (reference sequence). CDR3 region: CASRKGVPRADTQYF. CDR3 nucleotides: TGTGCCAGCAGAAAAGGGGTCCCGAGGGCAGATACGCAGTATTTT.

This clonotype was seen a few times. The V call is TRBV29-1, the J call TRBJ2-7, with D hard to call. Trimming shortened V by 4 bases and J by 3 bases, and 7 bases separated the two germline ends. The CDR3 sequence is 11 residues long. Per the germline V gene, CDR1 is SQVTM and CDR2 is ANQGSEA. As DNA, the CDR3 is TGCAGCGTTGCTCTTAACTACGAGCAGTACTTC. Translated, it gives CSVALNYEQYF.

The V gene is TRBV5-1, the J gene TRBJ2-7; the match to TRBD1 covers 7 bases. The CDR3 is 15 residues long. With 4 bases clipped from V and 3 bases from J, the junction kept 10 bases outside the gene matches. Looked up from germline, CDR1 is SGHRS and CDR2 is YFSETQ. CDR3 sequence: CASSTTGTEGYEQYF. In DNA form, the CDR3 reads TGCGCCAGCAGCACTACCGGGACAGAGGGCTACGAGCAGTACTTC.

This clonotype has more than one count but fewer than ten. The chain recombines TRBV19 with TRBJ2-7; D perhaps matches TRBD2 (6 bases). Looked up from germline, CDR1 is LNHDA and CDR2 is SQIVND (reference sequence). The V and J ends lost 4 bases and 10 bases respectively, with 20 bases between them. The CDR3 extends over 14 amino acids. The CDR3 protein is CASSNRGGSGIQYF. The CDR3 DNA is TGTGCCAGTAGTAACCGAGGTGGTAGCGGCATACAGTACTTC.

This clonotype has more than one count but fewer than ten. The chain employs TRBV3-1 and TRBJ1-1; 7 bases agree with TRBD1. Trimming at V came to 1 base and at J to 10 bases, leaving 3 bases not matched to a gene. CDR3 length equals 12 residues. Germline-derived CDR1 and CDR2 are LGHDT and YNNKEL (reference sequence). CDR3 loop: CASSQVQGRAFF. Written as DNA, the CDR3 is TGTGCCAGCAGCCAAGTACAGGGGAGAGCTTTCTTT.

This clonotype was picked up a small number of times. This chain joins TRBV20-1 and TRBJ2-5; D assignment may be TRBD1 or TRBD2 (6 bases each). This CDR3 spans 16 amino acids. Trimming took off 2 bases at V and 4 bases at J, with 20 bases between the two ends. Germline CDR1 is DFQATT and CDR2 is SNEGSKA (reference sequence). The DNA of the CDR3 is TGCAGTGCTAGAAATTACGGGGGCGGGAACGGAGAGACCCAGTACTTC. Encoded protein: CSARNYGGGNGETQYF.

This clonotype was counted only a few times. The V gene is TRBV20-1, the J gene TRBJ2-5; weak D call: TRBD1 (6 bases). V was cut by 6 bases and J by 5 bases, with 13 bases left in between. This CDR3 has 12 residues. Per the germline V gene, CDR1 is DFQATT and CDR2 is SNEGSKA (reference sequence). CDR3: CSATEGEETQYF. As DNA, the CDR3 is TGCAGTGCAACAGAGGGGGAGGAGACCCAGTACTTC.

This chain joins TRBV24-1 and TRBJ1-5; D not certain. CDR3 length: 13 amino acids. Germline V lookup: CDR1 KGHDR, CDR2 SFDVKD. V was pared by 1 base and J by 6 bases, with 6 bases between. The CDR3 loop is CATSDFLGQPQHF. The CDR3 nucleotides are TGTGCCACCAGTGATTTTTTGGGTCAGCCCCAGCATTTT.

V is TRBV4-3 and J is TRBJ2-1; D remains unclear. This CDR3 is 13 amino acids long. Per the germline V gene, CDR1 is LGHNA and CDR2 is YSLEER. V was trimmed by 1 base and J by 1 base, leaving 2 bases between them. The CDR3 reads CASSQVSYNEQFF. The CDR3 nucleotides read TGCGCCAGCAGCCAAGTATCCTACAATGAGCAGTTCTTC.

A few counts support this clonotype. V gene TRBV24-1 combines with J gene TRBJ2-1, with no clear D. CDR3 size: 12 residues. Trimming stripped 12 bases from V and 4 bases from J, with 12 bases between. Germline V lookup: CDR1 KGHDR, CDR2 SFDVKD. This chain's CDR3 is CAAGRVYNEQFF. The CDR3 bases are TGTGCCGCCGGTCGGGTATACAATGAGCAGTTCTTC.